The 20 T cell receptor beta chains below come from one sample, sequenced in a study of neoadjuvant anti-PD-1 for oral cavity cancer. Sequencing used immunoSEQ multiplex PCR; TCRdb keeps in-frame clones, though not all of them. The data contain more than 12,000 clones, less than 85% of them seen just once; the ten biggest clones take up 3%. The sequences come from PBMCs, collected before nivolumab (anti-PD-1) treatment. The receptors stem from a person aged 35-79 years with oral cavity squamous cell carcinoma.

This sequence joins TRBV2 and TRBJ2-3; no clear D gene. The CDR3 has 13 residues. Germline loops: CDR1 SNHLY, CDR2 FYNNEI. Trimming removed 9 bases from V and 4 bases from J, with 14 bases in between. CDR3: CARNRSPPDTQYF. The CDR3, as DNA: TGTGCCAGGAATCGGTCCCCTCCAGATACGCAGTATTTT.

The CDR3 DNA reads as TGTGCCAGCAGTCCACCTGAATCGGAGCAGTACTTC. This encodes CASSPPESEQYF. V usage is TRBV6-1 and J usage is TRBJ2-7; D uncertain. Germline V gives CDR1 MNHNS, CDR2 SASEGT. V lost 5 bases and J lost 7, with 12 bases in between. The CDR3 extends over 12 amino acids.

V gene TRBV5-1 combines with J gene TRBJ2-1, with TRBD2 matching 7 bases. CDR3 size: 16 residues. V trimming: 0 bases; J trimming: 1 base; junction bases outside the gene matches: 4. In germline, CDR1 is SGHRS, CDR2 YFSETQ. This chain's CDR3 is CASSLGEGISYNEQFF. CDR3 sequence (DNA): TGCGCCAGCAGCTTGGGGGAGGGGATTTCCTACAATGAGCAGTTCTTC.

This chain joins TRBV19 and TRBJ1-1; 9 bases match TRBD1. Germline V gene lookup returns CDR1 LNHDA and CDR2 SQIVND (reference sequence). This CDR3 has 14 residues. The V segment lost 4 bases and the J segment 3 bases; nucleotides outside the gene matches: 3. CDR3 bases: TGTGCCAGTAGTACCGGACAGGGGTACACTGAAGCTTTCTTT. Translated: CASSTGQGYTEAFF.

The V gene is TRBV25-1, the J gene TRBJ2-3, with 7 positions matching TRBD1. In germline, CDR1 is MGHDK, CDR2 SYGVNS. The junction had 13 bases not matched to a gene; V was cut back by 5 bases and J by 5 bases. There are 16 residues in the CDR3. This chain's CDR3 is CASSHYRDSTVDTQYF. CDR3 sequence (DNA): TGTGCCAGCAGTCACTACCGGGACAGTACGGTAGATACGCAGTATTTT.

This clone occurred once. The chain carries TRBV5-1 and TRBJ2-5, with D possibly TRBD1 on 6 matching bases. The CDR3 totals 15 residues. Between the trimmed V and J ends, which lost 4 bases and 4 bases, there was a span of 17 bases. Germline CDR1 reads SGHRS; CDR2 reads YFSETQ. The CDR3 coding sequence is TGCGCCAGCAGCCCGGGGCAGGGGCAGGGAGAGACCCAGTACTTC. Translating it yields CASSPGQGQGETQYF.

This rearrangement joins TRBV15 to TRBJ2-7; maybe TRBD1 (6 bases). CDR1 and CDR2 (germline): LNHNV, YYDKDF (reference sequence). Trimming pared 3 bases from V and 3 bases from J, leaving 9 bases between. The CDR3 is 13 amino acids. In DNA, the CDR3 is TGTGCCACCAGCAGCGACAGGTACTACGAGCAGTACTTC. It codes for CATSSDRYYEQYF.

V gene TRBV6-4 combines with J gene TRBJ2-3; 12 nucleotides agree with TRBD1. V lost 5 bases to trimming and J lost 0 bases; unmatched junction nucleotides: 3. The CDR3 extends over 16 amino acids. From germline, CDR1 is MRHNA and CDR2 SNTAGT. The CDR3 sequence: CASSKGTGGSTDTQYF. CDR3 bases: TGTGCCAGCAGTAAGGGGACAGGGGGCAGCACAGATACGCAGTATTTT.

This clone was counted between two and nine times. The chain joins TRBV29-1 to TRBJ1-2; D not resolved. Per germline, CDR1 SQVTM and CDR2 ANQGSEA. With 1 base removed from V and 2 bases from J, the gap between germline ends came to 8 bases. The length of the CDR3 is 13 residues. This CDR3 reads CSVEGAWNYGYTF. In DNA form, the CDR3 reads TGCAGCGTTGAAGGGGCCTGGAACTATGGCTACACCTTC.

The chain uses TRBV2 and TRBJ2-3; 7 nucleotides align to TRBD2. From germline, CDR1 is SNHLY and CDR2 FYNNEI. The V gene end was trimmed by 6 bases and the J gene end by 2 bases; junction bases not matched to a gene: 11. CDR3 size: 16 residues. DNA for the CDR3: TGTGCCAGCAGCAAACCTACGGGACTACTCACAGATACGCAGTATTTT. This sequence encodes CASSKPTGLLTDTQYF.

A few counts support this clone. V and J are TRBV21-1 and TRBJ2-5; TRBD2, the D gene given by the table, was not confirmed from the DNA. TRBV21-1 is a documented pseudogene. This CDR3 has 16 residues. CDR3 DNA sequence: TGTGCCAGCAGCAAAGAGAGGGAGGAACGGCAAGAGACCCAGTACTTC. This translates into CASSKEREERQETQYF.

This clone was seen only a few times. V is TRBV6-5 and J is TRBJ2-7; 8 positions agree with TRBD1. The CDR3 totals 15 residues. V trimming: 10 bases; J trimming: 4 bases; junction bases outside the gene matches: 15. Germline lookup yields CDR1 MNHEY and CDR2 SVGAGI. CDR3 region: CATLRGTGGRYEQYF. CDR3 nucleotide sequence: TGTGCCACCCTGAGGGGAACAGGGGGACGATACGAGCAGTACTTC.

V is TRBV29-1 and J is TRBJ2-1; 10 bases map to TRBD2. Germline CDR1 and CDR2: SQVTM and ANQGSEA. V gave up 0 bases and J gave up 8 bases; unmatched junction bases: 16. This CDR3 has 18 residues. Written as DNA, the CDR3 is TGCAGCGTTGAAGATCCCGGGATTTGGGCTAGCGGGAGCGATGAGCAGTTCTTC. Its protein is CSVEDPGIWASGSDEQFF.

This sequence joins TRBV30 and TRBJ1-5; the match to TRBD1 covers 9 bases. The CDR3 length is 15 residues. V shed 0 bases, J shed 7 bases, and the junction held 7 bases outside the gene matches. The germline V gene has CDR1 GTSNPN and CDR2 SVGIG (reference sequence). CDR3 region: CAWSVRDRVWQPQHF. DNA for the CDR3: TGTGCCTGGAGTGTACGGGACAGGGTCTGGCAGCCCCAGCATTTT.

V usage is TRBV2 and J usage is TRBJ2-3; the D gene is possibly TRBD1 (6 bases). The CDR3 extends over 14 amino acids. V was trimmed by 5 bases and J by 0 bases, leaving 9 bases between them. Germline loops: CDR1 SNHLY, CDR2 FYNNEI. CDR3 sequence: CASSPQGSTDTQYF. In nucleotides, the CDR3 is TGTGCCAGCAGTCCCCAGGGGAGCACAGATACGCAGTATTTT.

This clone was recorded a few times. The V and J genes are TRBV5-4 and TRBJ1-1; weak D call: TRBD1 (5 bases). Germline CDR1 SGHNT, CDR2 YYREEE (reference sequence). With 4 bases removed from V and 3 bases from J, the gap between germline ends came to 13 bases. The CDR3 consists of 14 residues. The CDR3, as DNA: TGTGCCAGCAGCCTTGGGTTGGGGGACACTGAAGCTTTCTTT. Translating gives CASSLGLGDTEAFF.

This clone was detected only a few times. V and J are TRBV27 and TRBJ2-5; unclear D gene. This CDR3 has 11 amino acids. Germline V CDR1 and CDR2: MNHEY, SMNVEV (reference sequence). Trimming removed 5 bases at V and 1 base at J, with 2 bases between. The CDR3 loop reads CASSLQETQYF. The CDR3 region has the DNA TGTGCCAGCAGTCTCCAAGAGACCCAGTACTTC.

This chain uses TRBV6-5 with TRBJ1-2, with a tentative D call TRBD1 (6 bases). The germline gives CDR1 MNHEY, CDR2 SVGAGI. V was trimmed by 0 bases and J by 5 bases, leaving 13 bases between them. The CDR3 runs 15 residues. This CDR3 reads CASSYSSGDPYGYTF. The CDR3 DNA reads as TGTGCCAGCAGTTACTCATCAGGGGATCCGTATGGCTACACCTTC.

The chain joins TRBV2 to TRBJ2-5, with a weak D call TRBD1 (6 bases). Per germline, CDR1 SNHLY and CDR2 FYNNEI. The CDR3 spans 13 residues. V lost 7 bases and J lost 4, with 13 bases in between. The CDR3 sequence is CASNREHGETQYF. CDR3 sequence (DNA): TGTGCCAGCAACAGGGAGCACGGAGAGACCCAGTACTTC.

The chain employs TRBV6-1 and TRBJ1-5, with 7 positions matching TRBD1. Germline V gene lookup returns CDR1 MNHNS and CDR2 SASEGT. The CDR3 extends over 15 amino acids. V trimming: 4 bases; J trimming: 2 bases; junction bases outside the gene matches: 5. DNA of the CDR3: TGTGCCAGCAGTGCCCGTACAGGGGGCAATCAGCCCCAGCATTTT. Translation: CASSARTGGNQPQHF.